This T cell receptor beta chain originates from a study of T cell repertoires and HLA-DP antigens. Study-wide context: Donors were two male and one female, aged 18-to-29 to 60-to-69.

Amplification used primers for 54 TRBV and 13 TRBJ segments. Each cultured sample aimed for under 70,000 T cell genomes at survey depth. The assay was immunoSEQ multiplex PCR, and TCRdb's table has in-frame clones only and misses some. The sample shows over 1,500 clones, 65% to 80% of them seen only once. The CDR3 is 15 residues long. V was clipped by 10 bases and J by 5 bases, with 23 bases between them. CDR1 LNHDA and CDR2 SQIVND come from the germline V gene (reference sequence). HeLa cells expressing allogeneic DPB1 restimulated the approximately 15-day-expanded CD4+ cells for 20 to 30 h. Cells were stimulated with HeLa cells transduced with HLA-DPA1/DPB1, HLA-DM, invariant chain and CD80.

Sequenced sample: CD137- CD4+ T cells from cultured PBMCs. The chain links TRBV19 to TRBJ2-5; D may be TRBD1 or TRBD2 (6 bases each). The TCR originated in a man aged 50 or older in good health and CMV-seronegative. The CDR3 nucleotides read TGTGCCACATCTGTTATAGGGGGGCGCATGGAGACCCAGTACTTC. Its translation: CATSVIGGRMETQYF.